Each of the 22 T cell receptor beta chains below was sequenced from the same sample in a study of blood T cell repertoires in COVID-19 (dated by TCRdb to the early 2020s). Library creation used the immunoSEQ multiplex PCR assay. Imported from immuneACCESS, the table was reduced by TCRdb to in-frame sequences with V and J called. These copies leave out some clones; in studies compared against another copy, an unresolved V gene accounts for under half, and the cause of the remainder is not known. The sample table lists 300,000 to 350,000 clones, around 90% of them with a count of one. In total, the top ten clones hold approximately 2.4% of the sample. Sequences were obtained from peripheral blood. The receptor set was obtained from a man younger than 35 with active or convalescent COVID-19.

The rearrangement links TRBV15 to TRBJ1-5; D perhaps matches TRBD1 (5 bases). V was trimmed by 5 bases and J by 7 bases, leaving 15 bases between them. CDR3 length: 14 residues. Germline CDR1 reads LNHNV; CDR2 reads YYDKDF (reference sequence). For the CDR3, the DNA is TGTGCCACCAGCCCTAGTACCAGGGCCCAGCCCCAGCATTTT. Translation gives CATSPSTRAQPQHF.

The V call is TRBV11-2, the J call TRBJ1-1; D not certain. Trimming took 0 bases from V and 4 from J, leaving 9 bases between them. CDR1 and CDR2 (germline): SGHAT, FQNNGV. The CDR3 contains 14 residues. The CDR3 DNA reads as TGTGCCAGCAGCTTAGATTTTCGGGTCACTGAAGCTTTCTTT. Protein sequence: CASSLDFRVTEAFF.

The rearrangement uses TRBV4-1 and TRBJ1-6; D call uncertain. Germline assignment: CDR1 MGHRA and CDR2 YSYEKL. The CDR3 contains 15 residues. The V end lost 1 base, the J end lost 6 bases, and 10 bases lay between the germline ends. The CDR3 sequence: CASSQGSGINSPLHF. CDR3 sequence (DNA): TGCGCCAGCAGCCAAGGCTCCGGTATTAATTCACCCCTCCACTTT.

The chain couples TRBV5-1 to TRBJ2-1, with 8 bases that match TRBD2. Germline values: CDR1 SGHRS, CDR2 YFSETQ. Unmatched junction bases numbered 11, after V lost 0 bases and J lost 12 bases. This CDR3 has 15 residues. CDR3 nucleotide sequence: TGCGCCAGCAGCTTGGCGTACCCCTTAGCGGGACGGCAGTTCTTC. Translation gives CASSLAYPLAGRQFF.

V and J are TRBV28 and TRBJ2-1, with D possibly matching TRBD1 (5 bases). Per the germline V gene, CDR1 is MDHEN and CDR2 is SYDVKM. The CDR3 spans 14 residues. CDR3 in DNA: TGTGCTTCTCAGTCGGTGACAGCCAAATATGAGCAGTTCTTC. It codes for CASQSVTAKYEQFF.

This clone showed up just a few times. The rearrangement joins TRBV6-4 to TRBJ1-4; 12 nucleotides line up with TRBD1. CDR1 and CDR2 from the germline V gene are MRHNA and SNTAGT. CDR3 length equals 14 residues. Germline trimming cut 6 bases from V and 7 bases from J; bases unmatched to any gene: 3. Written as DNA, the CDR3 is TGTGCCAGCAGCCCGGGACAGGGGGCTGAAAAACTGTTTTTT. This codes for CASSPGQGAEKLFF.

The chain is built from TRBV19 and TRBJ1-4; no reliable D call. Germline CDR1 reads LNHDA; CDR2 reads SQIVND (reference sequence). The CDR3 is 13 amino acids. Deletions cut 2 bases from V and 5 bases from J, with 6 bases between. CDR3 amino acids: CASSIQENEKLFF. DNA of the CDR3: TGTGCCAGTAGTATACAGGAAAATGAAAAACTGTTTTTT.

The CDR3 loop reads CASSVWQARLNTGELFF. For the CDR3, the DNA is TGCGCCAGCAGTGTGTGGCAGGCCAGATTGAACACCGGGGAGCTGTTTTTT. The rearrangement uses TRBV10-2 and TRBJ2-2, with D uncertain. CDR3 length: 17 residues. Deletions cut 4 bases from V and 1 base from J, with 16 bases between. CDR1 is WSHSY, CDR2 SAAADI, per germline.

CDR3 in amino acids: CASSSGGWANTQYF. CDR3 in DNA: TGCGCCAGCAGCTCGGGGGGATGGGCCAATACGCAGTATTTT. The chain carries TRBV5-1 and TRBJ2-3; TRBD2 aligns across 7 bases. Germline CDR1 is SGHRS and CDR2 is YFSETQ. CDR3 size: 14 residues. V lost 3 bases and J lost 7; bases outside the gene matches: 8.

The rearrangement links TRBV5-1 to TRBJ1-4; perhaps TRBD1 as D (6 bases). Germline values: CDR1 SGHRS, CDR2 YFSETQ. This CDR3 has 15 amino acids. Trimming stripped 4 bases from V and 8 bases from J, with 18 bases between. In nucleotides, the CDR3 is TGCGCCAGCAGCCCGGCCCCGGGGGGCGGCGAAAAACTGTTTTTT. Translated: CASSPAPGGGEKLFF. The full variable domain, rest sourced from reference TRBV5-1 and TRBJ1-4, is KAGVTQTPRYLIKTRGQQVTLSCSPISGHRSVSWYQQTPGQGLQFLFEYFSETQRNKGNFPGRFSGRQFSNSRSEMNVSTLELGDSALYLCASSPAPGGGEKLFFGSGTQLSVL.

V gene TRBV27 combines with J gene TRBJ2-1; 14 positions agree with TRBD2. Germline CDR1 MNHEY, CDR2 SMNVEV (reference sequence). The CDR3 covers 15 residues. V lost 3 bases and J lost 7; bases outside the gene matches: 2. Here the CDR3 reads CASSLGTSGGNEQFF. CDR3 coding DNA: TGTGCCAGCAGTTTGGGGACTAGCGGGGGAAATGAGCAGTTCTTC.

This clone was seen only a few times. This chain uses TRBV18 with TRBJ2-3, with D possibly TRBD2 on 5 matching bases. The CDR3 spans 15 residues. V lost 2 bases to trimming and J lost 0 bases, with 9 bases between them. The germline V gene has CDR1 KGHSH and CDR2 LQKENI. In nucleotides, the CDR3 is TGTGCCAGCTCACCATTCCGGGGAAGCACAGATACGCAGTATTTT. Amino acid sequence: CASSPFRGSTDTQYF.

DNA for the CDR3: TGTGCCAGCAGCTTAGTCCCGGGGGAATTCAATGAGCAGTTCTTC. Protein sequence: CASSLVPGEFNEQFF. V is TRBV7-2 and J is TRBJ2-1; perhaps TRBD2 as D (6 bases). Trimming removed 1 base from V and 6 bases from J, with 13 bases in between. The CDR3 is 15 residues long. Germline-derived CDR1 and CDR2 are SGHTA and FQGNSA.

V and J are TRBV5-1 and TRBJ1-1; D unclear. V was clipped by 1 base and J by 0 bases, with 7 bases between them. The length of the CDR3 is 14 residues. The germline V gene has CDR1 SGHRS and CDR2 YFSETQ. The CDR3 here is CASSLITVNTEAFF. CDR3 nucleotide sequence: TGCGCCAGCAGCTTGATAACAGTGAACACTGAAGCTTTCTTT.

The chain employs TRBV28 and TRBJ2-5, with a tentative D call TRBD1 (5 bases). V shed 9 bases and J shed 3 bases, with 14 bases lying between them. The CDR3 loop spans 13 amino acids. CDR1 is MDHEN, CDR2 SYDVKM, per germline. In DNA form, the CDR3 reads TGTGCCAGGCAGACGACAGAGAAAGAGACCCAGTACTTC. Residues: CARQTTEKETQYF.

This chain joins TRBV28 and TRBJ1-1; D possibly corresponds to TRBD1 (5 bases). Germline-derived CDR1 and CDR2 are MDHEN and SYDVKM. The CDR3 covers 15 residues. Trimming shortened V by 7 bases and J by 1 base, and 16 bases separated the two germline ends. The CDR3 DNA reads TGTGCCAGCACCATTCGCCAGGGAGGGAACACTGAAGCTTTCTTT. Protein sequence: CASTIRQGGNTEAFF.

This clone has only a few counts. This chain links TRBV19 with TRBJ1-4; D gene unclear. With 8 bases removed from V and 8 bases from J, the gap between germline ends came to 12 bases. Germline-derived CDR1 and CDR2 are LNHDA and SQIVND (reference sequence). The CDR3 runs to 12 residues. The CDR3 region is CASLSREEKLFF. CDR3 DNA: TGTGCCAGTCTTTCGAGAGAGGAAAAACTGTTTTTT. The entire variable domain, with the rest obtained from reference TRBV19 and TRBJ1-4, is as follows: DGGITQSPKYLFRKEGQNVTLSCEQNLNHDAMYWYRQDPGQGLRLIYYSQIVNDFQKGDIAEGYSVSREKKESFPLTVTSAQKNPTAFYLCASLSREEKLFFGSGTQLSVL.

The V and J genes are TRBV7-2 and TRBJ1-1; D may be TRBD1 (6 bases). V lost 5 bases and J 3 bases, leaving 16 bases between the germline ends. From germline, CDR1 is SGHTA and CDR2 FQGNSA. The CDR3 is 15 residues long. For the CDR3, the DNA is TGTGCCAGCAGCATACGCAGGGGCGGGTACACTGAAGCTTTCTTT. As protein: CASSIRRGGYTEAFF.

The chain combines TRBV5-3 with TRBJ2-7, with TRBD1 as a possible D gene (5 bases). TRBV5-3 is known as an ORF, though its function is uncertain. Trimming stripped 4 bases from V and 3 bases from J, with 17 bases between. This CDR3 contains 15 residues. This CDR3 is CARSLTREGVYEQYF. In DNA, the CDR3 is TGTGCCAGAAGCCTAACCCGTGAAGGGGTCTACGAGCAGTACTTC.

The gene calls are TRBV15 and TRBJ2-1; possibly TRBD1 for D (6 bases). The CDR3 spans 17 residues. V was clipped by 3 bases and J by 12 bases, with 27 bases between them. CDR1 LNHNV and CDR2 YYDKDF come from the germline V gene (reference sequence). For the CDR3, the DNA is TGTGCCACCAGCAGGGTGACAGGTTTGTCAACTTTCTCTGGGCAGTTCTTC. Translating gives CATSRVTGLSTFSGQFF.

The J gene is TRBJ1-2, the V gene TRBV4-3, with a tentative D call TRBD1 (5 bases). Germline V gene data show CDR1 as LGHNA and CDR2 as YSLEER. V was pared by 0 bases and J by 7 bases, with 15 bases between. The CDR3 is 15 amino acids. CDR3 loop: CASSQEGSGHSGYTF. DNA for the CDR3: TGCGCCAGCAGCCAAGAGGGATCAGGGCACTCTGGCTACACCTTC.

The chain's CDR3 is CASSLVGQGMNTEAFF. In nucleotides, the CDR3 is TGTGCCAGCAGCTTAGTAGGGCAGGGAATGAACACTGAAGCTTTCTTT. The gene calls are TRBV7-6 and TRBJ1-1; D might be TRBD1 (5 bases). The ends were cut back, 1 base at V and 0 bases at J, with 12 bases in the middle. The CDR3 has 16 residues. Looked up from germline, CDR1 is SGHVS and CDR2 is FNYEAQ.